These T cell receptor beta chains were read from a single sample in a study of blood T cell repertoires in COVID-19. The method was immunoSEQ multiplex PCR; TCRdb's version includes in-frame clones alone and lacks a portion of them. The sample shows approximately 150,000 clones, 76% of them seen only once. The sample consisted of peripheral blood. The source of these receptors is a man between 60 and 75 years old with acute or convalescent COVID-19. CDR3s include the opening cysteine and the closing phenylalanine or tryptophan.

V gene: TRBV6-1
CDR3 protein: CASSEGRQNSNEKLFF

V gene: TRBV27
CDR3 protein: CARPGQAGNTIYF

V gene: TRBV6-5
CDR3 protein: CASSYSPGRYGYTF

V gene: TRBV30
CDR3 protein: CAWSSPGLAGTYEQYF

V gene: TRBV5-1
CDR3 protein: CASIPDSQETQYF

V gene: TRBV6-5
CDR3 protein: CASRDRGLDTEAFF

V gene: TRBV6-5
CDR3 protein: CASTPIPHRIYGYTF

V gene: TRBV6-5
CDR3 protein: CASSLAGAYEQYF

V gene: TRBV5-5
CDR3 protein: CASSFSGGEAFF

V gene: TRBV6-5
CDR3 protein: CASSPGLASSYEQYF

V gene: TRBV12-3/TRBV12-4
CDR3 protein: CASSLQETQYF

V gene: TRBV18
CDR3 protein: CASSPPNSQTGKNIQYF

V gene: TRBV7-2
CDR3 protein: CASSFDLPPTYEQYF

V gene: TRBV5-1
CDR3 protein: CASSSRLETQYF

V gene: TRBV5-4
CDR3 protein: CASSAGLAGTYNEQFF

V gene: TRBV11-2
CDR3 protein: CASSSGVGTGTQYF

V gene: TRBV30
CDR3 protein: CAWRSSGETQYF

V gene: TRBV9
CDR3 protein: CASSLRLEGGELFF

V gene: TRBV19
CDR3 protein: CASSVGSTYNSPLHF

V gene: TRBV3-1/TRBV3-2
CDR3 protein: CASSQFWGAGANVLTF

V gene: TRBV15
CDR3 protein: CATSQGRGKLFF

V gene: TRBV27
CDR3 protein: CASSLGDRVSEQYF

V gene: TRBV18
CDR3 protein: CASSPPQGASTDTQYF

V gene: TRBV6-5
CDR3 protein: CASRTTNQEKLFF

V gene: TRBV5-1
CDR3 protein: CASSPDSHSNQPQHF

V gene: TRBV4-2
CDR3 protein: CASQGTGETEAFF

V gene: TRBV2
CDR3 protein: CASKSGVGRLSSYEQYF

V gene: TRBV11-2
CDR3 protein: CASSPRRGGSQETQYF

V gene: TRBV4-1
CDR3 protein: CASAVLPSYEQYF

V gene: TRBV28
CDR3 protein: CASSKTGGVYTIYF

V gene: TRBV7-7
CDR3 protein: CASSLEAGGELFF

V gene: TRBV18
CDR3 protein: CASSPTGYSGRDYEQYF

V gene: TRBV28
CDR3 protein: CASSITSRVHHF

V gene: TRBV29-1
CDR3 protein: CSVLVSTDTQYF

V gene: TRBV6-5
CDR3 protein: CASSYGASGSSYEQYF

V gene: TRBV30
CDR3 protein: CAWRSGLHEKLFF

V gene: TRBV6-5
CDR3 protein: CASSYPLEGYTF

V gene: TRBV11-2
CDR3 protein: CASSTTSGSSYEQYF

V gene: TRBV18
CDR3 protein: CASSVTDLANEKLFF